This passage covers 26 T cell receptor beta chains from one sample sequenced in a study of blood T cell repertoires in COVID-19. The method was immunoSEQ multiplex PCR; TCRdb's version includes in-frame clones alone and lacks a portion of them. The sample records 250,000 or so clones, 88% being singletons. The sample comprised peripheral blood. These receptor sequences come from an elderly man with acute or convalescent COVID-19.

The chain joins TRBV7-9 to TRBJ2-1; 9 bases are a match to TRBD1. The germline V gene has CDR1 SEHNR and CDR2 FQNEAQ (reference sequence). The CDR3 consists of 11 residues. After removal of 1 base from V and 16 bases from J, the junction contained 2 bases not matched to a gene. The CDR3 here is CASSLVQGAFF. The DNA of the CDR3 is TGTGCCAGCAGCTTAGTACAGGGGGCTTTCTTC.

This clone was seen a few times. The J gene is TRBJ2-3, the V gene TRBV7-9; the D gene is possibly TRBD2 (5 bases). Germline V gives CDR1 SEHNR, CDR2 FQNEAQ (reference sequence). This CDR3 is 16 amino acids long. Trimming removed 1 base from V and 5 bases from J, with 16 bases in between. Written as DNA, the CDR3 is TGTGCCAGCAGCTTAGAAGTAATGGGGAGAGGAGATACGCAGTATTTT. Translating gives CASSLEVMGRGDTQYF.

The CDR3 bases are TGCAGCGCCGGAGCCGGGACAGGTGGAAACACCATATATTTT. Amino acid sequence: CSAGAGTGGNTIYF. J is TRBJ1-3 and V is TRBV29-1; 8 bases map to TRBD1. The CDR3 is 14 residues long. Germline V gives CDR1 SQVTM, CDR2 ANQGSEA. V gave up 7 bases and J gave up 3 bases; unmatched junction bases: 8. Based on the CDR3 plus reference TRBV29-1 and TRBJ1-3, the full variable domain is SAVISQKPSRDICQRGTSLTIQCQVDSQVTMMFWYRQQPGQSLTLIATANQGSEATYESGFVIDKFPISRPNLTFSTLTVSNMSPEDSSIYLCSAGAGTGGNTIYFGEGSWLTVV.

This clone came up once. The chain links TRBV6-6 to TRBJ1-3, with TRBD1 matching over 7 bases. V lost 4 bases to trimming and J lost 6 bases; unmatched junction nucleotides: 3. CDR1 and CDR2 from the germline V gene are MNHNY and SVGAGI (reference sequence). CDR3 length equals 13 residues. This CDR3 is CASSLGQENTIYF. The CDR3 region has the DNA TGTGCCAGCAGTTTAGGACAGGAAAACACCATATATTTT.

In nucleotides, the CDR3 is TGTGCCAGTAGTATTCAAACGGGATATGGCTACACCTTC. Translation: CASSIQTGYGYTF. The chain joins TRBV19 to TRBJ1-2, with D uncertain. Germline CDR1 and CDR2: LNHDA and SQIVND (reference sequence). The CDR3 covers 13 residues. The V end lost 3 bases, the J end lost 5 bases, and 10 bases lay between the germline ends.

CDR3 protein: CASSHLDRVYQPQHF. As DNA, the CDR3 is TGTGCCAGTAGCCATTTAGACAGGGTCTATCAGCCCCAGCATTTT. V is TRBV19 and J is TRBJ1-5; 7 nucleotides match TRBD1. Per the germline V gene, CDR1 is LNHDA and CDR2 is SQIVND (reference sequence). The CDR3 consists of 15 residues. J lost 5 bases, V lost 6 bases, and 10 bases had no gene match.

The chain combines TRBV7-3 with TRBJ2-2, with 12 bases that match TRBD1. Germline V lookup: CDR1 SGHTA, CDR2 FQGTGA. The CDR3 totals 17 residues. J was trimmed by 8 bases and V by 5 bases; bases with no gene match: 12. CDR3: CASSLSPGQGAQGELFF. The CDR3 DNA follows: TGTGCCAGCAGCCTTAGCCCGGGACAGGGGGCGCAGGGGGAGCTGTTTTTT.

This rearrangement joins TRBV4-3 to TRBJ1-2; TRBD1 matches at 8 bases. J lost 5 bases, V lost 0 bases, and 5 bases had no gene match. The germline gives CDR1 LGHNA, CDR2 YSLEER. The CDR3 consists of 15 residues. The CDR3 protein is CASSQEGQATYGYTF. In DNA, the CDR3 is TGCGCCAGCAGCCAAGAGGGACAGGCGACATATGGCTACACCTTC.

The chain uses TRBV7-9 and TRBJ1-2; D unresolved. Trimming stripped 5 bases from V and 2 bases from J, with 21 bases between. From germline, CDR1 is SEHNR and CDR2 FQNEAQ (reference sequence). This CDR3 is built from 17 residues. The CDR3 DNA follows: TGTGCCAGCAGCCCCAGTTCCCCGGCGGAACCCAACTATGGCTACACCTTC. Protein sequence: CASSPSSPAEPNYGYTF.

Comment on this clone: Other nucleotide sequences in the sample specify the same CDR3. The chain recombines TRBV7-2 with TRBJ2-7; 11 nucleotides align to TRBD1. The V segment lost 5 bases and the J segment 2 bases; nucleotides outside the gene matches: 5. CDR1 is SGHTA and CDR2 is FQGNSA in the germline V gene. The CDR3 has 15 residues. The CDR3 region is CASSPRTGGTYEQYF. CDR3 nucleotides: TGTGCCAGCAGCCCACGGACAGGGGGCACCTACGAGCAGTACTTC. Complete variable domain (other parts from reference TRBV7-2 and TRBJ2-7): GAGVSQSPSNKVTEKGKDVELRCDPISGHTALYWYRQSLGQGLEFLIYFQGNSAPDKSGLPSDRFSAERTGGSVSTLTIQRTQQEDSAVYLCASSPRTGGTYEQYFGPGTRLTVT.

This chain uses TRBV19 with TRBJ1-5; 8 nucleotides agree with TRBD1. This CDR3 spans 12 amino acids. CDR1 and CDR2 from the germline V gene are LNHDA and SQIVND (reference sequence). CDR3 loop: CPPGGFNQPQHF. The CDR3 DNA reads TGTCCACCAGGGGGCTTCAATCAGCCCCAGCATTTT.

The gene calls are TRBV6-5 and TRBJ1-2, with unresolved D. V lost 9 bases to trimming and J lost 6 bases, with 20 bases between them. Germline values: CDR1 MNHEY, CDR2 SVGAGI. The CDR3 contains 14 residues. Here the CDR3 reads CARSPPSVPHGYTF. The CDR3 nucleotides read TGTGCCAGGTCACCACCGTCAGTCCCCCATGGCTACACCTTC.

The chain has TRBV12-3 or TRBV12-4 and TRBJ1-1, with TRBD1 identical over 8 bases. The J segment lost 10 bases and the V segment lost 1 base, leaving 5 bases of the junction unmatched. The CDR3 length is 13 residues. The CDR3 region has the DNA TGTGCCAGCAGTTTAGGGCAGGGGGCTCGAGCTTTCTTT. It codes for CASSLGQGARAFF.

The chain uses TRBV9 and TRBJ2-1, with D maybe TRBD2 (6 bases). The CDR3 runs 16 residues. The germline CDR1 and CDR2 sequences are SGDLS and YYNGEE. With 1 base removed from V and 6 bases from J, the gap between germline ends came to 17 bases. CDR3 bases: TGTGCCAGCAGCGTAATGGTAGCGGTGGGACGCAATGAGCAGTTCTTC. This gives the protein CASSVMVAVGRNEQFF.

The J gene is TRBJ1-2, the V gene TRBV18, with a possible D match to TRBD1 (5 bases). V gave up 6 bases and J gave up 3 bases, with 11 bases separating them. CDR3 length equals 13 residues. Per the germline V gene, CDR1 is KGHSH and CDR2 is LQKENI. This CDR3 is CASSEGRDYGYTF. CDR3 coding DNA: TGTGCCAGCTCTGAGGGGAGGGACTATGGCTACACCTTC.

The chain uses TRBV7-2 and TRBJ1-1; tentative D call: TRBD1 (5 bases). Trimming removed 2 bases at V and 1 base at J, with 14 bases between. The CDR3 is 16 amino acids. Germline V gives CDR1 SGHTA, CDR2 FQGNSA. The CDR3 is CASSLNSRQTNTEAFF. As DNA, the CDR3 is TGTGCCAGCAGCTTAAATTCGAGACAGACGAACACTGAAGCTTTCTTT.

The chain uses TRBV18 and TRBJ2-7, with 11 bases fitting TRBD1. Germline trimming cut 2 bases from V and 2 bases from J; bases unmatched to any gene: 2. Germline CDR1 reads KGHSH; CDR2 reads LQKENI. CDR3 length: 15 residues. The chain's CDR3 is CASSPLGQGAYEQYF. DNA of the CDR3: TGTGCCAGCTCACCATTGGGACAGGGGGCCTACGAGCAGTACTTC.

Here the CDR3 DNA reads TGTGCCAGCAATCCGCTTGGGACAGGGTATAACGAGCAGTACTTC. Amino acid sequence: CASNPLGTGYNEQYF. The genes are TRBV6-5 and TRBJ2-7, with 9 bases identical to TRBD1. The CDR3 is made up of 15 amino acids. The germline V gene has CDR1 MNHEY and CDR2 SVGAGI. V lost 7 bases to trimming and J lost 5 bases; unmatched junction nucleotides: 12.

The genes are TRBV29-1 and TRBJ2-2; 10 bases are shared with TRBD1. The CDR3 extends over 17 amino acids. Germline values: CDR1 SQVTM, CDR2 ANQGSEA. The trim removed 5 bases at V and 4 bases at J, leaving 13 bases unmatched. CDR3 DNA: TGCAGCGTTCAGAGGCCGGGGACAGGGGTTACCACCGGGGAGCTGTTTTTT. Its protein product is CSVQRPGTGVTTGELFF.

The chain uses TRBV28 and TRBJ2-7, with D perhaps TRBD1 (5 bases). CDR1 and CDR2 (germline): MDHEN, SYDVKM. This CDR3 region has 15 residues. Trimming pared 4 bases from V and 5 bases from J, leaving 18 bases between. The DNA of the CDR3 is TGTGCCAGCAGTTCCCATTCCAGGGCCTGGGACGAGCAGTACTTC. Protein: CASSSHSRAWDEQYF. Together with reference TRBV28 and TRBJ2-7, the CDR3 gives the full variable domain: DVKVTQSSRYLVKRTGEKVFLECVQDMDHENMFWYRQDPGLGLRLIYFSYDVKMKEKGDIPEGYSVSREKKERFSLILESASTNQTSMYLCASSSHSRAWDEQYFGPGTRLTVT.

V is TRBV19 and J is TRBJ1-3; tentatively, D is TRBD1 (5 bases). V lost 2 bases to trimming and J lost 0 bases, with 11 bases between them. The CDR3 runs 16 residues. Germline V gives CDR1 LNHDA, CDR2 SQIVND (reference sequence). The CDR3: CASSIRQFGSGNTIYF. The CDR3, as DNA: TGTGCCAGTAGTATAAGACAGTTCGGCTCTGGAAACACCATATATTTT.

This clone appeared once. The genes are TRBV5-8 and TRBJ1-2; 7 bases map to TRBD1. The CDR3 sequence is 15 residues long. The germline V gene encodes CDR1 SGHTS and CDR2 YDEGEE. The V segment lost 8 bases and the J segment 4 bases; nucleotides outside the gene matches: 14. CDR3 nucleotides: TGTGCCAGTCAGCTTCGGGGACAGCACCTCTATGGCTACACCTTC. This codes for CASQLRGQHLYGYTF. The full variable domain, rest sourced from reference TRBV5-8 and TRBJ1-2, is EAGVTQSPTHLIKTRGQQATLRCSPISGHTSVYWYQQALGLGLQFLLWYDEGEERNRGNFPPRFSGRQFPNYSSELNVNALELEDSALYLCASQLRGQHLYGYTFGSGTRLTVV.

The chain combines TRBV19 with TRBJ2-1; a weak D match, TRBD2 (7 bases). CDR1 and CDR2 from the germline V gene are LNHDA and SQIVND (reference sequence). The CDR3 is made up of 14 amino acids. V was cut by 4 bases and J by 6 bases, with 13 bases left in between. CDR3 DNA: TGTGCCAGTAGTACCACGGGGGGCCGCAATGAGCAGTTCTTC. Translated, it gives CASSTTGGRNEQFF.

V and J are TRBV3-1 (or the pseudogene TRBV3-2) and TRBJ2-7; D is unclear. Germline V CDR1 and CDR2: LGHDT, YNNKEL (reference sequence). CDR3 length: 13 residues. Deletions cut 3 bases from V and 3 bases from J, with 9 bases between. CDR3 region: CASSQRFGYEQYF. The CDR3 bases are TGTGCCAGCAGCCAGCGGTTTGGCTACGAGCAGTACTTC.

This clone was seen a single time. The chain carries TRBV7-6 and TRBJ1-4; 9 positions match TRBD1. V lost 5 bases to trimming and J lost 8 bases; unmatched junction nucleotides: 12. The germline gives CDR1 SGHVS, CDR2 FNYEAQ. The CDR3 spans 16 residues. The CDR3 nucleotides are TGTGCCAGCAGCCCGGGGACAGGGTGGGGTCGGGAAAAACTGTTTTTT. Protein product: CASSPGTGWGREKLFF.

The rearrangement joins TRBV3-1 (or the pseudogene TRBV3-2) to TRBJ1-2, with 7 bases that match TRBD1. With 6 bases clipped from V and 4 bases from J, the junction kept 8 bases outside the gene matches. Germline assignment: CDR1 LGHDT and CDR2 YNNKEL (reference sequence). The CDR3 spans 14 residues. The CDR3 region is CASSLGTEFYGYTF. CDR3 DNA: TGTGCCAGCAGTCTCGGGACAGAATTCTATGGCTACACCTTC.